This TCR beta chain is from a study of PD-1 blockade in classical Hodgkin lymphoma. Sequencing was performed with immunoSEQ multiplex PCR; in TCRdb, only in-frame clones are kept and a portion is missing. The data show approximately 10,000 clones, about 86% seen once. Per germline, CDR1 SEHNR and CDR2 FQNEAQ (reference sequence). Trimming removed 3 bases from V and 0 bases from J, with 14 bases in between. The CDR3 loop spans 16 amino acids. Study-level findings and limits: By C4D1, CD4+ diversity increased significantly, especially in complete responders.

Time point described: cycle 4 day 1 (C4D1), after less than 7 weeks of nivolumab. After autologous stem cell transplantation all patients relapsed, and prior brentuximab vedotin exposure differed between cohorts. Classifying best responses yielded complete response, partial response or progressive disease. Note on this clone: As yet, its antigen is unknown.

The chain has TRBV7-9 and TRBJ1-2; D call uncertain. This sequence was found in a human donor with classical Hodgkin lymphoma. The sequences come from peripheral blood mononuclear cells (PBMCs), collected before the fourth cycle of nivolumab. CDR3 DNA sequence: TGTGCCAGCAGCTTCGCCCTCGCCGACTCTAACTATGGCTACACCTTC. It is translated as CASSFALADSNYGYTF.